These 2 T cell receptor beta chains were all obtained from the same sample, sequenced in a study of T cells in Graves' hyperthyroidism and ophthalmopathy. The TCR beta CDR3 regions underwent amplification using RNA transcripts as the source. When the TCR CDR3 underwent first-round RT-PCR, the HTBI primer set was used. TCRdb reprocessed the multiplex PCR reads with MiXCR, giving one entry per CDR3 protein. The profile covers hundreds of thousands of distinct CDR3 sequences, with roughly 22% appearing a single time and 45% to 55% taken by the ten largest. Sequenced input: blood. All receptors derive from a woman in her seventies with Graves' ophthalmopathy.

Remarks on this clonotype: One base away lies a much larger clone, so this may be a sequencing read error. The chain combines TRBV5-1 with TRBJ2-7; no reliable D call. The CDR3 has 14 residues. CDR1 SGHRS and CDR2 YFSETQ come from the germline V gene. Between the trimmed V and J ends, which lost 0 bases and 8 bases, there was a span of 15 bases. This CDR3 is CASSLGTGRVQQYF. The DNA of the CDR3 is TGCGCCAGCAGCTTGGGAACTGGCCGGGTGCAGCAGTACTTC.

J is TRBJ2-1 and V is TRBV27; 8 bases are a match to TRBD1. After removal of 6 bases from V and 5 bases from J, the junction contained 15 bases not matched to a gene. This CDR3 has 17 amino acids. The germline gives CDR1 MNHEY, CDR2 SMNVEV (reference sequence). CDR3 sequence (DNA): TGTGCCAGCAGACGCTTGAAAAACAGGGGGGATAACAATGAGCAGTTCTTC. Translating it yields CASRRLKNRGDNNEQFF.